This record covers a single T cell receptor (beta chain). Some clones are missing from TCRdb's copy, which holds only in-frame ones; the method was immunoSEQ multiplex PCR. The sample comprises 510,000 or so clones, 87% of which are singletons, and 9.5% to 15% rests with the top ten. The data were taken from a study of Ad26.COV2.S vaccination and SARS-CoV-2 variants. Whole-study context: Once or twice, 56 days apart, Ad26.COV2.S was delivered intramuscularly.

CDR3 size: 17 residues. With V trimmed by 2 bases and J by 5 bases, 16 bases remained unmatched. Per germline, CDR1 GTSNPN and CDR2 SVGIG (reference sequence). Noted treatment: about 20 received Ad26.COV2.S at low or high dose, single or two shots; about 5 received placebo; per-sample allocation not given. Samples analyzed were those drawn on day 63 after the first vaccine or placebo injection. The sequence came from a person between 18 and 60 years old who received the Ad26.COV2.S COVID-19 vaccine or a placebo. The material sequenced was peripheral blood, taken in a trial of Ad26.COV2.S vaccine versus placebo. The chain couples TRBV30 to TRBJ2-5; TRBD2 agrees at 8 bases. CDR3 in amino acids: CAWSSFSGSGERETQYF. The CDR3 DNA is TGTGCCTGGAGTTCCTTCAGCGGGAGTGGGGAGAGGGAGACCCAGTACTTC.